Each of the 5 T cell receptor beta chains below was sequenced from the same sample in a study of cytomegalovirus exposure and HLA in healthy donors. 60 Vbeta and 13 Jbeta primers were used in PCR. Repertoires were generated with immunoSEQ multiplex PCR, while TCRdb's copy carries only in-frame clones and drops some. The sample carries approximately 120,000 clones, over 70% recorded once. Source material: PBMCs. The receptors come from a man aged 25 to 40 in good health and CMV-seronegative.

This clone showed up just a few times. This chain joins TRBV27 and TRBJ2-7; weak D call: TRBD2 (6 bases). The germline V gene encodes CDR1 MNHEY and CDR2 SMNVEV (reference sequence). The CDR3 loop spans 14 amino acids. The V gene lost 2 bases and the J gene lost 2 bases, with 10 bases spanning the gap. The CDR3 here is CASSLGGTTYEQYF. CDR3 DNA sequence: TGTGCCAGCAGTTTAGGCGGGACCACCTACGAGCAGTACTTC.

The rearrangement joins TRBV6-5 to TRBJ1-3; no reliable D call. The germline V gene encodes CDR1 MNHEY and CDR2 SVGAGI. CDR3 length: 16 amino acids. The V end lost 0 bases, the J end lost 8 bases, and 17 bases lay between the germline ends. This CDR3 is CASSYSPGARGDTIYF. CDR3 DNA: TGTGCCAGCAGTTACTCTCCGGGAGCCCGCGGAGACACCATATATTTT.

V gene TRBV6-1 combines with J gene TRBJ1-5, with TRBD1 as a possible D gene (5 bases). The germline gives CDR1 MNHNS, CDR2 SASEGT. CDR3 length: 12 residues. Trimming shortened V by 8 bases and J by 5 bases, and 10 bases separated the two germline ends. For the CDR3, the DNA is TGTGCCAGCCGGGACTCGTATCAGCCCCAGCATTTT. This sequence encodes CASRDSYQPQHF.

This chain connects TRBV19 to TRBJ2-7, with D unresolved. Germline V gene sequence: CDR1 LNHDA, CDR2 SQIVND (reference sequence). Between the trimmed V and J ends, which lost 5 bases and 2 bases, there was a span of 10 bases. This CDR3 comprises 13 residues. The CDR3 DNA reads TGTGCCAGTAGTGGTGCGCGAACCTACGAGCAGTACTTC. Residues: CASSGARTYEQYF.

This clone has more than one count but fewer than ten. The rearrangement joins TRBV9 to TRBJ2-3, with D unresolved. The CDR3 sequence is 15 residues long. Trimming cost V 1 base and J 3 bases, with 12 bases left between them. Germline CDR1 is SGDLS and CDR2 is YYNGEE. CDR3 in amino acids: CASSVHGSGTDTQYF. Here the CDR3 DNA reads TGTGCCAGCAGCGTACACGGATCCGGGACAGATACGCAGTATTTT.